This entry lists 27 T cell receptor beta chains sequenced from one sample in a study of post-analysis software for immune sequencing data. Study-level points and caveats: Controls showed lower frequencies than patients for roughly 5 TRBV segments, and TRBV5-6, TRBV5-1 and TRBV20-1 were among these.

Their target antigens are unknown. The TCR beta cDNA libraries contained unique molecular identifiers. TCRdb ran MiXCR on the PCR reads and lists one entry per CDR3 protein. The sample yields roughly 730,000 distinct CDR3 sequences, 25% to 30% seen once. Material for sequencing was blood. These receptors were obtained from a girl aged 5-17 years with multiple sclerosis.

This clonotype was observed a handful of times. A junction boundary mismatches the germline segment, possibly from a read error. This chain uses TRBV7-8 with TRBJ2-5, with D hard to call. The CDR3 runs to 16 residues. Per the germline V gene, CDR1 is SGHVS and CDR2 is FQNEAQ. CDR3 protein: CASSLGRSSRQEAQYF. CDR3 bases: TGTGCCAGCAGCTTAGGGCGATCTAGTCGACAAGAGGCCCAGTACTTC.

The sample holds a few counts of this clonotype. The chain employs TRBV7-9 and TRBJ2-3; D is uncertain. The CDR3 contains 14 residues. V shed 3 bases and J shed 6 bases, with 13 bases lying between them. CDR1 and CDR2 (germline): SEHNR, FQNEAQ (reference sequence). The CDR3: CASSFKKSWDTQYF. The CDR3 coding sequence is TGTGCCAGCAGCTTCAAGAAAAGTTGGGATACGCAGTATTTT.

This clonotype occurred a few times. This chain joins TRBV5-1 and TRBJ2-5; 14 bases are shared with TRBD2. This CDR3 contains 19 residues. After removal of 4 bases from V and 1 base from J, the junction contained 12 bases not matched to a gene. Germline V gene data show CDR1 as SGHRS and CDR2 as YFSETQ. The CDR3: CASSKRRTSGGFGQETQYF. DNA for the CDR3: TGCGCCAGCAGCAAACGACGGACTAGCGGGGGGTTTGGCCAAGAGACCCAGTACTTC. Based on the CDR3 plus reference TRBV5-1 and TRBJ2-5, the full variable domain is KAGVTQTPRYLIKTRGQQVTLSCSPISGHRSVSWYQQTPGQGLQFLFEYFSETQRNKGNFPGRFSGRQFSNSRSEMNVSTLELGDSALYLCASSKRRTSGGFGQETQYFGPGTRLLVL.

The chain recombines TRBV28 with TRBJ2-3; weak D call: TRBD2 (6 bases). Germline V gene lookup returns CDR1 MDHEN and CDR2 SYDVKM. V gave up 6 bases and J gave up 3 bases, with 19 bases separating them. The length of the CDR3 is 16 residues. This CDR3 reads CASSSHAGSGTDTQYF. The CDR3 nucleotides are TGTGCCAGCAGCTCTCATGCGGGGTCGGGGACAGATACGCAGTATTTT. Full variable domain (missing parts from reference TRBV28 and TRBJ2-3): DVKVTQSSRYLVKRTGEKVFLECVQDMDHENMFWYRQDPGLGLRLIYFSYDVKMKEKGDIPEGYSVSREKKERFSLILESASTNQTSMYLCASSSHAGSGTDTQYFGPGTRLTVL.

The V and J genes are TRBV6-2 or TRBV6-3 and TRBJ2-7; D unclear. CDR3 length: 15 residues. Germline CDR1 MNHEY, CDR2 SVGEGT. The ends were cut back, 2 bases at V and 2 bases at J, with 13 bases in the middle. CDR3 DNA: TGTGCCAGCAGTTACCACGGGCAGACCACCTACGAGCAGTACTTC. Its translation: CASSYHGQTTYEQYF.

As concerns this clonotype: A read error may produce the germline difference seen at one junction end. V and J are TRBV5-1 and TRBJ2-3; TRBD1 might be the D (7 bases). CDR1 is SGHRS, CDR2 YFSETQ, per germline. The CDR3 runs to 14 residues. CDR3 protein: CTSGGTASTDTQYF. CDR3 nucleotide sequence: TGCACCAGCGGCGGGACAGCCAGCACAGATACGCAGTATTTT.

This clonotype was detected only a few times. For the CDR3, the DNA is TGTGCCAGCAGTTACTCGACAGGGATCAACGAGCAGTACTTC. Translation: CASSYSTGINEQYF. The chain carries TRBV6-5 and TRBJ2-7, with TRBD1 identical over 7 bases. Trimming cost V 0 bases and J 5 bases; bases outside gene matches: 4. The CDR3 runs to 14 residues. Germline V gives CDR1 MNHEY, CDR2 SVGAGI.

The chain couples TRBV20-1 to TRBJ1-2, with 8 positions matching TRBD1. V lost 6 bases to trimming and J lost 5 bases; unmatched junction nucleotides: 8. The germline V gene has CDR1 DFQATT and CDR2 SNEGSKA (reference sequence). This CDR3 contains 13 residues. CDR3 residues: CSAGETGEYGYTF. CDR3 nucleotide sequence: TGCAGTGCGGGGGAGACAGGGGAATATGGCTACACCTTC.

This rearrangement joins TRBV5-1 to TRBJ2-5; 9 bases fit TRBD1. V was pared by 4 bases and J by 5 bases, with 12 bases of the junction left unmatched. Germline V CDR1 and CDR2: SGHRS, YFSETQ. The CDR3 contains 16 residues. The CDR3 here is CASSRGTGQVLETQYF. The DNA for the CDR3 is TGCGCCAGCAGCCGCGGGACAGGGCAAGTTCTGGAGACCCAGTACTTC.

Details on this clonotype: The junction differs from germline at one of its ends, possibly a read error. The rearrangement joins TRBV4-1 to TRBJ2-7; D uncertain. This CDR3 is built from 18 residues. CDR1 MGHRA and CDR2 YSYEKL come from the germline V gene. In nucleotides, the CDR3 is TGCGCCAGCAGCCAAACGTATCGGGTCGGAATTCGGACCTACGAGCGGTACTTC. Translated: CASSQTYRVGIRTYERYF.

This chain joins TRBV5-6 and TRBJ2-7; D may be TRBD2 (5 bases). The CDR3 loop spans 16 amino acids. Germline lookup yields CDR1 SGHDT and CDR2 YYEEEE. V dropped 4 bases and J dropped 3 bases, with 20 bases sitting between them. Here the CDR3 DNA reads TGTGCCAGCAGCGGCGGGCGTGAGGGTACCTACTACGAGCAGTACTTC. Translating it yields CASSGGREGTYYEQYF.

In its sample, this clonotype was seen a few times. This sequence joins TRBV7-2 and TRBJ2-7, with 7 bases aligning to TRBD1. The CDR3 extends over 14 amino acids. Germline values: CDR1 SGHTA, CDR2 FQGNSA. V dropped 5 bases and J dropped 3; count of bases not matched to a gene: 7. CDR3 nucleotide sequence: TGTGCCAGCAGCCCGAGACAGGGTCACTACGAGCAGTACTTC. Its protein is CASSPRQGHYEQYF. The variable domain in full, with the rest retrieved from reference TRBV7-2 and TRBJ2-7, is GAGVSQSPSNKVTEKGKDVELRCDPISGHTALYWYRQSLGQGLEFLIYFQGNSAPDKSGLPSDRFSAERTGGSVSTLTIQRTQQEDSAVYLCASSPRQGHYEQYFGPGTRLTVT.

This clonotype was counted a few times. A read error may explain this, as a much larger clone is one base away. The gene calls are TRBV20-1 and TRBJ2-3; 7 nucleotides line up with TRBD2. The CDR3 totals 16 residues. V shed 6 bases and J 6 bases; nucleotides not matched to a gene: 18. Germline-derived CDR1 and CDR2 are DFQATT and SNEGSKA (reference sequence). The CDR3 region has the DNA TGCAGTGCATCGGGACTAACGGGAAGGTTGGCCGATACGCAGTATTTT. It yields the protein CSASGLTGRLADTQYF.

The chain joins TRBV7-9 to TRBJ1-6; D gene unclear. V shed 10 bases and J shed 7 bases, with 17 bases lying between them. The length of the CDR3 is 14 residues. Germline V gene sequence: CDR1 SEHNR, CDR2 FQNEAQ (reference sequence). CDR3 protein: CATYEAGGNSPLHF. The CDR3 coding sequence is TGTGCCACCTACGAGGCAGGCGGGAATTCACCCCTCCACTTT.

This clonotype was seen more than once but under ten times. V and J are TRBV28 and TRBJ2-5, with D possibly TRBD1 on 6 matching bases. TRBJ2-7 explains the end of the DNA better; the J call may be wrong. The CDR3 length is 14 residues. Germline loops: CDR1 MDHEN, CDR2 SYDVKM. The CDR3 reads CASSTIRGRHEQYF. CDR3 sequence (DNA): TGTGCCAGCAGTACCATCAGGGGTAGACACGAGCAGTACTTC.

This clonotype was observed a handful of times. The gene calls are TRBV7-2 and TRBJ1-4; D is ambiguous. This CDR3 has 17 residues. The V end lost 0 bases, the J end lost 0 bases, and 11 bases lay between the germline ends. Germline CDR1 and CDR2: SGHTA and FQGNSA. The CDR3 protein is CASSLASVFATNEKLFF. The CDR3 nucleotides read TGTGCCAGCAGCTTAGCGAGTGTATTTGCAACTAATGAAAAACTGTTTTTT.

This clonotype was found a few times. CDR3 nucleotides: TGCAGTGCTAGAGAAGGGTGGGTAACCACCTCCTACAATGAGCAGTTCTTC. Translated, it gives CSAREGWVTTSYNEQFF. The J gene is TRBJ2-1, the V gene TRBV20-1; D call uncertain. The CDR3 has 17 residues. Trimming pared 0 bases from V and 0 bases from J, leaving 15 bases between. Germline V gives CDR1 DFQATT, CDR2 SNEGSKA (reference sequence).

This chain uses TRBV4-1 with TRBJ2-1; 14 nucleotides line up with TRBD2. From germline, CDR1 is MGHRA and CDR2 YSYEKL. The CDR3 is 17 amino acids. Trimming cost V 3 bases and J 6 bases; bases outside gene matches: 7. The CDR3 protein is CASSHGTGTSGSNEQFF. The CDR3 bases are TGCGCCAGCAGCCATGGGACCGGGACTAGCGGGAGCAATGAGCAGTTCTTC.

This clonotype came up many times. The V call is TRBV10-3, the J call TRBJ2-1; 7 bases map to TRBD2. Germline V gives CDR1 ENHRY, CDR2 SYGVKD. This CDR3 contains 15 residues. V was pared by 0 bases and J by 7 bases, with 6 bases of the junction left unmatched. The CDR3 loop reads CAISESGLAENEQFF. The CDR3 DNA reads TGTGCCATCAGTGAGTCGGGTCTAGCGGAGAATGAGCAGTTCTTC.

V and J are TRBV2 and TRBJ1-5; D not certain. V gave up 9 bases and J gave up 0 bases, with 12 bases separating them. The CDR3 has 14 residues. Per the germline V gene, CDR1 is SNHLY and CDR2 is FYNNEI. This chain's CDR3 is CASGSGYSNQPQHF. The CDR3 coding sequence is TGTGCCAGTGGGTCGGGTTATAGCAATCAGCCCCAGCATTTT. Combining the CDR3 with reference TRBV2 and TRBJ1-5 gives the whole variable domain EPEVTQTPSHQVTQMGQEVILRCVPISNHLYFYWYRQILGQKVEFLVSFYNNEISEKSEIFDDQFSVERPDGSNFTLKIRSTKLEDSAMYFCASGSGYSNQPQHFGDGTRLSIL.

The V call is TRBV6-6, the J call TRBJ1-5; 8 nucleotides match TRBD1. The CDR3 contains 15 residues. J lost 4 bases, V lost 6 bases, and 8 bases had no gene match. Germline CDR1 reads MNHNY; CDR2 reads SVGAGI (reference sequence). CDR3: CASRPQGASNQPQHF. The CDR3 DNA follows: TGTGCCAGCAGACCCCAGGGGGCGAGTAATCAGCCCCAGCATTTT.

The rearrangement links TRBV7-2 to TRBJ2-7; a possible D gene is TRBD2 (5 bases). The CDR3 covers 13 residues. Germline assignment: CDR1 SGHTA and CDR2 FQGNSA. The V and J ends lost 5 bases and 6 bases respectively, with 14 bases between them. CDR3 in amino acids: CASSLITRGEQYF. The CDR3 DNA is TGTGCCAGCAGCCTAATTACCCGGGGCGAGCAGTACTTC.

The sample holds a few counts of this clonotype. The rearrangement uses TRBV6-5 and TRBJ2-2, with a possible D match to TRBD2 (5 bases). CDR3 length: 12 amino acids. V was trimmed by 7 bases and J by 6 bases, leaving 9 bases between them. The germline V gene has CDR1 MNHEY and CDR2 SVGAGI. The chain's CDR3 is CASNPGAGELFF. The CDR3 DNA reads TGTGCCAGCAATCCCGGGGCCGGGGAGCTGTTTTTT.

As concerns this clonotype: A much larger clone differs by one base, so this may be a read error. The V and J genes are TRBV5-1 and TRBJ1-2; a weak D match, TRBD1 (5 bases). The CDR3 has 14 residues. The ends were cut back, 4 bases at V and 0 bases at J, with 10 bases in the middle. In germline, CDR1 is SGHRS, CDR2 YFSETQ. The CDR3 DNA is TGCGCCAGCAGCGCGGGACGGACTAACTATGGCTACACCTTC. Protein product: CASSAGRTNYGYTF.

V is TRBV2 and J is TRBJ1-1; D is perhaps TRBD1 (6 bases). Trimming removed 1 base from V and 11 bases from J, with 8 bases in between. CDR3 size: 11 residues. Germline lookup yields CDR1 SNHLY and CDR2 FYNNEI. CDR3 residues: CASSEDRDAFF. Here the CDR3 DNA reads TGTGCCAGCAGTGAAGACAGGGATGCTTTCTTT. The full variable domain, in which reference TRBV2 and TRBJ1-1 provide the parts outside the CDR3, is EPEVTQTPSHQVTQMGQEVILRCVPISNHLYFYWYRQILGQKVEFLVSFYNNEISEKSEIFDDQFSVERPDGSNFTLKIRSTKLEDSAMYFCASSEDRDAFFGQGTRLTVV.

Here the CDR3 DNA reads TGCAGTGCTAGAGAGACAGGGGCCCCGAACACTGAAGCTTTCTTT. This sequence encodes CSARETGAPNTEAFF. The chain couples TRBV20-1 to TRBJ1-1; 8 positions agree with TRBD1. The CDR3 extends over 15 amino acids. The germline V gene has CDR1 DFQATT and CDR2 SNEGSKA (reference sequence). Trimming at V came to 0 bases and at J to 1 base, leaving 4 bases not matched to a gene.

J is TRBJ1-1 and V is TRBV6-5; D is undetermined. The CDR3 consists of 13 residues. Trimming pared 6 bases from V and 1 base from J, leaving 9 bases between. Germline CDR1 is MNHEY and CDR2 is SVGAGI. CDR3 loop: CASRVEWNTEAFF. DNA of the CDR3: TGTGCCAGCAGGGTAGAATGGAACACTGAAGCTTTCTTT.